This entry lists 5 T cell receptor beta chains sequenced from one sample in a study of blood T cells in healthy people across ages. It was with a sample-barcoded 5' primer and a J-beta primer mix that a second PCR of roughly 7 to 12 cycles was run. TCRdb re-called the 5' RACE reads with MiXCR, one entry per CDR3 protein. The repertoire has fewer than 2,000,000 distinct CDR3 sequences, roughly two fifths of them found once; the top ten carry more than 20%. Sequencing was done on a sample of blood. The receptors were sampled from a human donor in good health.

For this clonotype: The junction departs from germline at one end; a sequencing error may be responsible. CDR3 protein: CASSFPTGGYGFTF. CDR3 nucleotides: TGTGCCAGCAGCTTTCCGACTGGGGGGTATGGCTTCACCTTC. V is TRBV7-9 and J is TRBJ1-2; D perhaps matches TRBD1 (5 bases). CDR1 is SEHNR and CDR2 is FQNEAQ in the germline V gene (reference sequence). The CDR3 spans 14 residues.

The chain employs TRBV2 and TRBJ2-1; D gene ambiguous. Germline V gene sequence: CDR1 SNHLY, CDR2 FYNNEI. This CDR3 is built from 12 residues. V was trimmed by 2 bases and J by 8 bases, leaving 7 bases between them. The CDR3 coding sequence is TGTGCCAGCAGTGAATTTTCTGATGAGCAGTTCTTC. The encoded protein is CASSEFSDEQFF.

This chain links TRBV7-7 with TRBJ2-7, with 7 bases matching TRBD2. The J call may not be correct, given that the DNA end is closer to TRBJ2-5. In germline, CDR1 is SSHAT, CDR2 FNYEAQ (reference sequence). The CDR3 totals 14 residues. This CDR3 is CASSLTGRESTQYF. CDR3 DNA: TGTGCCAGCAGCTTGACGGGGCGGGAGTCGACCCAGTACTTC.

The V and J genes are TRBV9 and TRBJ2-3; TRBD2 matches at 14 bases. Germline CDR1 reads SGDLS; CDR2 reads YYNGEE. With 2 bases clipped from V and 10 bases from J, the junction kept 9 bases outside the gene matches. The CDR3 is 16 amino acids. Here the CDR3 reads CASSVGLAGGERAQYF. The CDR3 DNA is TGTGCCAGCAGCGTCGGACTAGCGGGGGGCGAAAGAGCGCAGTATTTT.

The V and J genes are TRBV24-1 and TRBJ1-2, with unresolved D. With 4 bases removed from V and 6 bases from J, the gap between germline ends came to 17 bases. The germline gives CDR1 KGHDR, CDR2 SFDVKD. The CDR3 totals 15 residues. The CDR3 bases are TGTGCCACCAGTGAGCCCCGCTCGGGAAACGATGGCTACACCTTC. Translation: CATSEPRSGNDGYTF.